This is a list of T cell receptor beta chains from one sample in a study of blood T cell repertoires in COVID-19. Sequencing used immunoSEQ multiplex PCR; TCRdb keeps in-frame clones, though not all of them. The profile covers 300,000 to 350,000 clones, with 86% appearing a single time and about 4.2% taken by the ten largest. Material for sequencing was PBMCs or T cells enriched from blood (not recorded which). These receptors were collected from a middle-aged woman with acute COVID-19. Both conserved end residues are part of each CDR3. Each record gives: J gene, V gene, clone size, D gene, CDR3 protein, CDR3 DNA. A D gene is named only where the DNA matches it firmly. The size of a clone is reported for some rows only, either as once, few or many, or as a class for expanded clones.

j_gene: TRBJ2-4; v_gene: TRBV6-5; abundance: .; d_gene: TRBD1; CDR3aa: CASSYRDSKNIQYF; CDR3nt: TGTGCCAGCAGTTATCGGGACAGTAAAAACATTCAGTACTTC
j_gene: TRBJ2-3; v_gene: TRBV4-1; abundance: .; d_gene: .; CDR3aa: CASSQDSRTVDTQYF; CDR3nt: TGCGCCAGCAGCCAAGATTCCCGGACTGTGGATACGCAGTATTTT
j_gene: TRBJ1-5; v_gene: TRBV5-8; abundance: .; d_gene: .; CDR3aa: CASSTDYSNQPQHF; CDR3nt: TGTGCCAGCTCGACAGATTATAGCAATCAGCCCCAGCATTTT
j_gene: TRBJ2-5; v_gene: TRBV7-6; abundance: .; d_gene: .; CDR3aa: CASSLRSDGAQETQYF; CDR3nt: TGTGCCAGCAGCTTAAGATCAGATGGGGCCCAAGAGACCCAGTACTTC
j_gene: TRBJ2-2; v_gene: TRBV7-2; abundance: .; d_gene: .; CDR3aa: CASNWGGTFGELFF; CDR3nt: TGTGCCAGCAACTGGGGCGGAACCTTTGGGGAGCTGTTTTTT
j_gene: TRBJ2-2; v_gene: TRBV5-1; abundance: .; d_gene: .; CDR3aa: CASSRTAKNTGELFF; CDR3nt: TGCGCCAGCAGCCGGACAGCCAAGAACACCGGGGAGCTGTTTTTT
j_gene: TRBJ1-1; v_gene: TRBV7-9; abundance: .; d_gene: .; CDR3aa: CASSSHRQADEAFF; CDR3nt: TGTGCCAGCAGCTCACATAGACAGGCCGATGAAGCTTTCTTT
j_gene: TRBJ1-5; v_gene: TRBV24-1; abundance: .; d_gene: TRBD1; CDR3aa: CATSGQGGDQPQHF; CDR3nt: TGTGCCACCAGTGGACAGGGCGGCGATCAGCCCCAGCATTTT
j_gene: TRBJ1-5; v_gene: TRBV19; abundance: .; d_gene: TRBD1; CDR3aa: CASSIDGQGGNQPQHF; CDR3nt: TGTGCCAGTAGTATAGATGGACAGGGGGGCAATCAGCCCCAGCATTTT
j_gene: TRBJ2-3; v_gene: TRBV28; abundance: once; d_gene: .; CDR3aa: CASSLDPGTQYF; CDR3nt: TGTGCCAGCAGTCTAGATCCTGGTACGCAGTATTTT
j_gene: TRBJ2-5; v_gene: TRBV19; abundance: .; d_gene: TRBD1; CDR3aa: CASSIGPTGAKTQYF; CDR3nt: TGTGCCAGTAGTATAGGCCCAACAGGGGCCAAGACCCAGTACTTC
j_gene: TRBJ2-1; v_gene: TRBV3-1/TRBV3-2; abundance: .; d_gene: .; CDR3aa: CASSQSLDSYNEQFF; CDR3nt: TGTGCCAGCAGCCAAAGCCTAGATTCCTACAATGAGCAGTTCTTC
j_gene: TRBJ1-2; v_gene: TRBV6-2/TRBV6-3; abundance: .; d_gene: .; CDR3aa: CASSYGGAYGYTF; CDR3nt: TGTGCCAGCAGTTACGGGGGGGCGTATGGCTACACCTTC
j_gene: TRBJ1-4; v_gene: TRBV5-6; abundance: .; d_gene: .; CDR3aa: CASSLVGVNEKLFF; CDR3nt: TGTGCCAGCAGCTTGGTAGGGGTTAATGAAAAACTGTTTTTT
j_gene: TRBJ1-5; v_gene: TRBV3-1/TRBV3-2; abundance: .; d_gene: TRBD1; CDR3aa: CASSQGQGAQPQHF; CDR3nt: TGTGCCAGCAGCCAAGGACAGGGGGCTCAGCCCCAGCATTTT
j_gene: TRBJ1-2; v_gene: TRBV7-2; abundance: .; d_gene: TRBD1; CDR3aa: CASSSPGQRNYGYTF; CDR3nt: TGTGCCAGCAGCTCTCCGGGACAGCGGAACTATGGCTACACCTTC
j_gene: TRBJ2-7; v_gene: TRBV7-9; abundance: .; d_gene: TRBD2; CDR3aa: CASSFSSGGYEQYF; CDR3nt: TGTGCCAGCAGCTTTTCTAGCGGGGGCTACGAGCAGTACTTC
j_gene: TRBJ2-7; v_gene: TRBV7-8; abundance: .; d_gene: .; CDR3aa: CASGRGSYEQYF; CDR3nt: TGTGCCAGCGGCCGCGGTTCCTACGAGCAGTACTTC
j_gene: TRBJ2-6; v_gene: TRBV15; abundance: .; d_gene: TRBD1; CDR3aa: CATSVGQAWPSGANVLTF; CDR3nt: TGTGCCACCAGCGTCGGACAGGCCTGGCCCTCTGGGGCCAACGTCCTGACTTTC
j_gene: TRBJ1-2; v_gene: TRBV6-2/TRBV6-3; abundance: .; d_gene: .; CDR3aa: CASSQETVLFRYGYTF; CDR3nt: TGTGCCAGCAGCCAAGAAACCGTACTCTTCCGCTATGGCTACACCTTC